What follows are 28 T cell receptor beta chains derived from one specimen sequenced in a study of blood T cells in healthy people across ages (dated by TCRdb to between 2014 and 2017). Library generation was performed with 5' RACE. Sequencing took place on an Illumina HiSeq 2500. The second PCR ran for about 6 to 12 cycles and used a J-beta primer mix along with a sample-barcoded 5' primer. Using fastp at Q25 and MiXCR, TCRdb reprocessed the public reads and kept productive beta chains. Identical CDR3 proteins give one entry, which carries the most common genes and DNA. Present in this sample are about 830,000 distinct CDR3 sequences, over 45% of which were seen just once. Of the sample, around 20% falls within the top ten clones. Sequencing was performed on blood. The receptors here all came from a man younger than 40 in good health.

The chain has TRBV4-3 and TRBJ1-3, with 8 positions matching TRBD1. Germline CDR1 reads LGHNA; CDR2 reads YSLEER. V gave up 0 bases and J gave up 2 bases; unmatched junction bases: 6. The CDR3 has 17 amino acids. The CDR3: CASSQDTTGDAGNTIYF. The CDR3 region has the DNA TGCGCCAGCAGCCAAGACACGACAGGGGACGCTGGAAACACCATATATTTT.

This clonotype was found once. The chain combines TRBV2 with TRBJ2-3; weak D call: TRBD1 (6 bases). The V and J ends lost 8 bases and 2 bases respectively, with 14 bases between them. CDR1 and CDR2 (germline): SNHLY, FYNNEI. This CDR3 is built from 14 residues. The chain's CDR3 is CASLRDKFTDTQYF. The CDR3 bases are TGTGCCAGCCTCCGGGACAAATTCACAGATACGCAGTATTTT.

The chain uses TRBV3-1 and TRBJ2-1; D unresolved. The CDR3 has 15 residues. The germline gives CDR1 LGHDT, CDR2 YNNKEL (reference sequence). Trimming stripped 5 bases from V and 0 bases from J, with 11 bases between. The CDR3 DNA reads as TGTGCCAGCAGCGTGACGACACACTCCTACAATGAGCAGTTCTTC. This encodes CASSVTTHSYNEQFF.

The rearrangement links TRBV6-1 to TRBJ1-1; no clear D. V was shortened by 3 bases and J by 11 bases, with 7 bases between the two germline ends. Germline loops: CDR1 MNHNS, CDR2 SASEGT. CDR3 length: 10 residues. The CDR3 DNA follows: TGTGCCAGCAGTGAGGTGCGGGCTTTCTTT. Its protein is CASSEVRAFF.

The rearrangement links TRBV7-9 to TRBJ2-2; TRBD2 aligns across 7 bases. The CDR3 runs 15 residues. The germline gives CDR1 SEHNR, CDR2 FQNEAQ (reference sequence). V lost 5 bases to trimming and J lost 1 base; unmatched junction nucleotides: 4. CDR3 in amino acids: CASSLPSGNTGELFF. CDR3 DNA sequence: TGTGCCAGCAGCCTTCCTAGCGGGAACACCGGGGAGCTGTTTTTT.

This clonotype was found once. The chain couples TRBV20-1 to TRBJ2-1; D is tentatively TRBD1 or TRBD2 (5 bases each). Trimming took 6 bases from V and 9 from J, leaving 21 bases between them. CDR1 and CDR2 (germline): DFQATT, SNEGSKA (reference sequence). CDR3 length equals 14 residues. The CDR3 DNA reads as TGCAGTGCGCGTGCGGCCGGGGCACGGGTTGAGCAGTTCTTC. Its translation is CSARAAGARVEQFF.

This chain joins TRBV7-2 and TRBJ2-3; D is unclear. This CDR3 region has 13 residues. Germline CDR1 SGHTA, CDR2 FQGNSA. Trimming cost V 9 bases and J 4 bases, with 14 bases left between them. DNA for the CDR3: TGTGCCAGTAGTAAATTACAGTCAGATACGCAGTATTTT. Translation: CASSKLQSDTQYF.

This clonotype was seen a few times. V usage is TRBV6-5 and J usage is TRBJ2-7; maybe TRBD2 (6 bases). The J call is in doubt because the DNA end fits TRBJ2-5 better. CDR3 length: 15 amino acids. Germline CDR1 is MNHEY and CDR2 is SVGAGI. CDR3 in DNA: TGTGCCAGCAAGCGGCTAGGGCGGGAATGGGAGACCCAGTACTTC. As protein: CASKRLGREWETQYF.

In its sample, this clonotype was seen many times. The CDR3 DNA reads TGTGCCATCGGGACCCAGGCGGATTCACCCCTCCACTTT. Translated: CAIGTQADSPLHF. This chain links TRBV10-3 with TRBJ1-6, with D possibly matching TRBD1 (5 bases). CDR3 size: 13 residues. Germline assignment: CDR1 ENHRY and CDR2 SYGVKD. Trimming stripped 8 bases from V and 8 bases from J, with 13 bases between.

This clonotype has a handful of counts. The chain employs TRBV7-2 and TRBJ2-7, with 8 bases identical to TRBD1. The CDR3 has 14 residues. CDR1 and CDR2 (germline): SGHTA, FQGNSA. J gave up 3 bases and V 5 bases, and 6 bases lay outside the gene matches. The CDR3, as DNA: TGTGCCAGCAGCGCACAGGGGGGAATCTACGAGCAGTACTTC. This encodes CASSAQGGIYEQYF.

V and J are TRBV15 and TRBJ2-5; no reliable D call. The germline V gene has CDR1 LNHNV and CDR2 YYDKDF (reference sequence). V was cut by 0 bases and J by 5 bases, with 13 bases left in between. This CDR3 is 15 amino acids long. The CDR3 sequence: CATSRDSANVETQYF. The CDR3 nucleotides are TGTGCCACCAGCAGAGATTCTGCAAATGTGGAGACCCAGTACTTC.

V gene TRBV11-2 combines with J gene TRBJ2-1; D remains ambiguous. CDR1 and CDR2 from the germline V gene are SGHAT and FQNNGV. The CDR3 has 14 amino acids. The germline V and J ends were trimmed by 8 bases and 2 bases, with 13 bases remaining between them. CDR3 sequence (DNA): TGTGCCAGCCTTACCGACGGTCCCTACAATGAGCAGTTCTTC. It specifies CASLTDGPYNEQFF.

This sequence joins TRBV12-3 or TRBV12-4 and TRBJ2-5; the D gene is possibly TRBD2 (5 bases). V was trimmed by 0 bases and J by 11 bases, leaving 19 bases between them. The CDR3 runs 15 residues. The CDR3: CASSLALGAVREQYF. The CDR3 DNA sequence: TGTGCCAGCAGTTTAGCGCTGGGCGCGGTTAGGGAGCAGTACTTC.

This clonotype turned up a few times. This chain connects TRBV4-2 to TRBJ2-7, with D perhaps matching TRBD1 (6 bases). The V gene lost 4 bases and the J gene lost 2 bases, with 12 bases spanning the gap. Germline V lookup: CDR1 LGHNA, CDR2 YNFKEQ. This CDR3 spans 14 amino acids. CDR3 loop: CASSPGQNPYEQYF. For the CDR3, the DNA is TGTGCCAGCAGCCCCGGACAGAACCCCTACGAGCAGTACTTC.

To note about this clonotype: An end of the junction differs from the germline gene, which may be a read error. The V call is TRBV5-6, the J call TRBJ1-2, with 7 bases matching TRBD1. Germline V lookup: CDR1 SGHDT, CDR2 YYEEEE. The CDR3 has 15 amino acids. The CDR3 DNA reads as TGTGCCAGTAGCTACCAGACAGGGCGGCCCGATGGCTACACCTTC. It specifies CASSYQTGRPDGYTF. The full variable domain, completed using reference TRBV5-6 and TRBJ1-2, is DAGVTQSPTHLIKTRGQQVTLRCSPKSGHDTVSWYQQALGQGPQFIFQYYEEEERQRGNFPDRFSGHQFPNYSSELNVNALLLGDSALYLCASSYQTGRPDGYTFGSGTRLTVV.

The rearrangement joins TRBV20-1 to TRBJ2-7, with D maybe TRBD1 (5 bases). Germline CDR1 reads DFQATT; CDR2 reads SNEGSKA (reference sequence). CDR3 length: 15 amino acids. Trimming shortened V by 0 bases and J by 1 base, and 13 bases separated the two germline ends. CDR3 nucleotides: TGCAGTGCTAGAGATGGGGCAGCCCTTTCCTACGAGCAGTACTTC. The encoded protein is CSARDGAALSYEQYF.

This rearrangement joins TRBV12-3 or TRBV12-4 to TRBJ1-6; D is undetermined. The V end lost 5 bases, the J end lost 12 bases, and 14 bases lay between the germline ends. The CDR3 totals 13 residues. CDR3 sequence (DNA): TGTGCCAGCAGTCTACGGACCGGCCTACCCCTCCACTTT. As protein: CASSLRTGLPLHF.

DNA for the CDR3: TGTGCCAGCAGTATGGACTCATTTAGCGGGACGAGCTCCTACAATGAGCAGTTCTTC. Protein product: CASSMDSFSGTSSYNEQFF. The V and J genes are TRBV6-1 and TRBJ2-1; the match to TRBD2 covers 8 bases. CDR1 is MNHNS and CDR2 is SASEGT in the germline V gene. Trimming cost V 5 bases and J 0 bases; bases outside gene matches: 15. The CDR3 is 19 residues long.

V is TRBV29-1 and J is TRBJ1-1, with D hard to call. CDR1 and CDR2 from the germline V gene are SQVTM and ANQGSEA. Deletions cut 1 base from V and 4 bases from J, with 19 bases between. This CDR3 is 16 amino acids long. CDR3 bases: TGCAGCGTTGAAGGGCAGTCTACAGAGGATTCCACTGAAGCTTTCTTT. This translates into CSVEGQSTEDSTEAFF.

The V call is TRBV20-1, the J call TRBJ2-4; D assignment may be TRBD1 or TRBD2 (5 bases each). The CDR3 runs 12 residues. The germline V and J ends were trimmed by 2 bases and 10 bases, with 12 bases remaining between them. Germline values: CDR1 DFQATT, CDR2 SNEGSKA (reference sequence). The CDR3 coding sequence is TGCAGTGCTAGAATCGGGGCCTCGATTCAGTACTTC. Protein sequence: CSARIGASIQYF.

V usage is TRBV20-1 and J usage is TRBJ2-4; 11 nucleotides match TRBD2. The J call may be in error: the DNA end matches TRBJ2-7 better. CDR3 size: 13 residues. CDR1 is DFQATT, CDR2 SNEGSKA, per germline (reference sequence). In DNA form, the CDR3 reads TGCAGTGCGCCCGGGACTAGCGGTCACGAGCAGTACTTC. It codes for CSAPGTSGHEQYF.

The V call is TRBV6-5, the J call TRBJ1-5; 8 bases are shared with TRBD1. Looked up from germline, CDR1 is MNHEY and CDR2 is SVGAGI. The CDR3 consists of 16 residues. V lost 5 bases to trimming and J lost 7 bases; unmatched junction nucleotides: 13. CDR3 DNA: TGTGCCAGCAGTCCCACCAACAGGGGGTTAGGGCAGCCCCAGCATTTT. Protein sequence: CASSPTNRGLGQPQHF.

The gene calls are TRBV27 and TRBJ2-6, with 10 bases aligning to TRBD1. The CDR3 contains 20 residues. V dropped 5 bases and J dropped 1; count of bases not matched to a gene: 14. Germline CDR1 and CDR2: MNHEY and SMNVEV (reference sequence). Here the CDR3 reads CASSGRFPGQGLSGANVLTF. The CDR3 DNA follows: TGTGCCAGCAGTGGCCGGTTCCCGGGACAGGGGTTGTCTGGGGCCAACGTCCTGACTTTC.

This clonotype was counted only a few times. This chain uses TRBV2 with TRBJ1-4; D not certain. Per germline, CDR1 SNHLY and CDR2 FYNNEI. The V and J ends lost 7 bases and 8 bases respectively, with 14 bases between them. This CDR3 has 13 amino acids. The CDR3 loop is CASNPVQEEKLFF. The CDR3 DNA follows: TGTGCCAGCAACCCGGTTCAGGAAGAAAAACTGTTTTTT.

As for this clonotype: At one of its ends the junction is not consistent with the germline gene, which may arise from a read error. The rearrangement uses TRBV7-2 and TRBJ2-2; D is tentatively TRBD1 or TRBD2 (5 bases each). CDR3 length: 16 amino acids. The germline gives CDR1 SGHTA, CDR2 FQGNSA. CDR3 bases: TGTGCCAACAGCCCTCGGGGCAAAAGAAACACCGGGGAGCTGTTTTTT. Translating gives CANSPRGKRNTGELFF.

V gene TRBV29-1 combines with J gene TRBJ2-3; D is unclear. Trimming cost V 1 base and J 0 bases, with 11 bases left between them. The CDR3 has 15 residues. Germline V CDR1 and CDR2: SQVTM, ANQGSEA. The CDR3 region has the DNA TGCAGCGTTGAAGGTCCGCAGAGGAGCACAGATACGCAGTATTTT. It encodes CSVEGPQRSTDTQYF.

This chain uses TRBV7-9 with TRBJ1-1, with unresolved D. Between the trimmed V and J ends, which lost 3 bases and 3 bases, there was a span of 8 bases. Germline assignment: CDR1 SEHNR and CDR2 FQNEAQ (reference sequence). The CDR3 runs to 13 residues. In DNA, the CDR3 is TGTGCCAGCAGCTTCGTCCGGGACACTGAAGCTTTCTTT. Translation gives CASSFVRDTEAFF.

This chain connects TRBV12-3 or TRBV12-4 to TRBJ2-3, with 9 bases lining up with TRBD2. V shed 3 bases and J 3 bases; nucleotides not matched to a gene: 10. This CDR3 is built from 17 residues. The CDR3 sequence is CASSLFGAGGTTDTQYF. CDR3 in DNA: TGTGCCAGCAGTTTGTTTGGAGCGGGAGGTACAACAGATACGCAGTATTTT.